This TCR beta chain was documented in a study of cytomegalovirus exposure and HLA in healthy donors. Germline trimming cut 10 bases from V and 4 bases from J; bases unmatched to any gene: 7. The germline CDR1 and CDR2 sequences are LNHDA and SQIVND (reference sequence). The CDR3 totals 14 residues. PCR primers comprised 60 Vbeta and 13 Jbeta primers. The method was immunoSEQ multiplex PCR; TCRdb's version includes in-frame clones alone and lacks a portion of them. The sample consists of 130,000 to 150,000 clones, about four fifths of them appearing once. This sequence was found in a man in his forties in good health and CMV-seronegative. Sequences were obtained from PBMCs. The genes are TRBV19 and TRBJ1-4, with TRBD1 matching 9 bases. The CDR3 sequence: CATKAGQGNEKLFF. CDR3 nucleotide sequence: TGTGCCACCAAAGCGGGACAGGGTAATGAAAAACTGTTTTTT.